The entry below describes one T cell receptor (beta chain). The antigen is not known. These data come from a study of yellow fever vaccine responses in identical twins. TCRdb analysed the RT-PCR reads with MiXCR anew, one entry per CDR3 protein. The sample lists about 6,900 distinct CDR3 sequences; roughly 84% were seen once. Per germline, CDR1 MDHEN and CDR2 SYDVKM. The length of the CDR3 is 12 residues. J was trimmed by 5 bases and V by 5 bases; bases with no gene match: 2. Findings and caveats of the study: Reported findings indicate that twins' vaccine T cell responses seemed partially convergent, partially personalized.

The receptor's source is a woman younger than 35 who received the yellow fever vaccine. The V call is TRBV28, the J call TRBJ1-1, with 7 bases fitting TRBD1. This specimen consisted of T cells from blood (PBMCs), unsorted or a sorted subset (not recorded which), obtained before or after yellow fever vaccination (not recorded which). CDR3 nucleotide sequence: TGTGCCAGCAGTGAGACAGGGACTGAAGCTTTCTTT. Protein: CASSETGTEAFF.